This paragraph covers one T cell receptor beta chain sequence. The germline CDR1 and CDR2 sequences are SGHNT and YENEEA. The length of the CDR3 is 14 residues. The V gene lost 1 base and the J gene lost 1 base, with 7 bases spanning the gap. This study enrolled people aged roughly 18 to 89 from about 26 US geographic areas. Donors in Cohort 3 who had recovered were those with two negative PCRs, healthcare professional clearance, or resolution of their symptoms. The data belong to a study of blood T cell repertoires in COVID-19. The overall study: Acute and convalescent COVID-19 samples came from the United States, Italy and Spain. PBMCs, B-cell-depleted T cells, or T cells were the source of the cDNA or gDNA that made up the material.

TCRdb keeps only in-frame clones here, not all; method: immunoSEQ multiplex PCR. The table includes approximately 440,000 clones, 90% detected once. Sample: PBMCs or T cells enriched from blood (not recorded which). The genes are TRBV11-3 and TRBJ1-1, with unresolved D. The TCR comes from a man younger than 30 who had recovered from COVID-19. The CDR3 DNA follows: TGTGCCAGCAGCTTAGTCATAGAGAACACTGAAGCTTTCTTT. This sequence encodes CASSLVIENTEAFF.